The 28 T cell receptor beta chains below were found in one sample sequenced in a study of T-cell reconstitution after alpha-beta-depleted transplantation in children. Preparation of the TCRbeta library used unique molecular identifiers. TCRdb processed the PCR reads anew with MiXCR; each CDR3 protein has one entry. The table has hundreds of thousands of distinct CDR3 sequences, 16% seen once. The sequenced sample was PBMCs from the stem cell graft donor, obtained from the stem cell graft. Receptors were obtained from a human donor who donated a stem cell graft to a child with acute myeloid leukemia.

This chain links TRBV7-3 with TRBJ1-5, with a possible D match to TRBD1 (5 bases). The CDR3 has 20 amino acids. In germline, CDR1 is SGHTA, CDR2 FQGTGA. Trimming stripped 4 bases from V and 3 bases from J, with 28 bases between. CDR3 nucleotide sequence: TGTGCCAGCAGCTCCCTCCCGGGACGCAGGCAAACTCCGAACAATCAGCCCCAGCATTTT. This codes for CASSSLPGRRQTPNNQPQHF. Filled out from reference TRBV7-3 and TRBJ1-5, the complete variable domain reads GAGVSQTPSNKVTEKGKYVELRCDPISGHTALYWYRQSLGQGPEFLIYFQGTGAADDSGLPNDRFFAVRPEGSVSTLKIQRTERGDSAVYLCASSSLPGRRQTPNNQPQHFGDGTRLSIL.

This clonotype appeared once. The chain joins TRBV7-9 to TRBJ2-2; no clear D gene. The germline V gene encodes CDR1 SEHNR and CDR2 FQNEAQ (reference sequence). The CDR3 runs 13 residues. V shed 5 bases and J shed 5 bases, with 9 bases lying between them. CDR3 sequence: CASSPDLTGELFF. CDR3 coding DNA: TGTGCCAGCAGCCCAGACCTGACCGGGGAGCTGTTTTTT.

The chain is built from TRBV20-1 and TRBJ2-2; 8 bases are shared with TRBD2. Unmatched junction bases numbered 4, after V lost 3 bases and J lost 4 bases. The CDR3 spans 14 residues. Germline lookup yields CDR1 DFQATT and CDR2 SNEGSKA (reference sequence). In DNA form, the CDR3 reads TGCAGTGCTAGTACGGGGGGGGGCACCGGGGAGCTGTTTTTT. Translated: CSASTGGGTGELFF.

The chain links TRBV2 to TRBJ1-2; D is undetermined. V was clipped by 7 bases and J by 0 bases, with 9 bases between them. The CDR3 is 13 residues long. Germline V gene sequence: CDR1 SNHLY, CDR2 FYNNEI. Here the CDR3 reads CASKQTPNYGYTF. The CDR3 DNA reads as TGTGCCAGCAAGCAGACGCCTAACTATGGCTACACCTTC.

This clonotype occurred a few times. The chain couples TRBV29-1 to TRBJ1-2; no clear D. From germline, CDR1 is SQVTM and CDR2 ANQGSEA. This CDR3 is 12 amino acids long. Trimming cost V 4 bases and J 7 bases, with 13 bases left between them. CDR3 sequence reads: CSVGNLMGGYTF. The DNA of the CDR3 is TGCAGCGTTGGGAACCTCATGGGTGGCTACACCTTC.

The gene calls are TRBV10-3 and TRBJ1-5; possibly TRBD1 for D (6 bases). This CDR3 is built from 16 residues. Germline V gene sequence: CDR1 ENHRY, CDR2 SYGVKD. The V end was cut by 2 bases, the J end by 0 bases, with 11 bases between. In DNA form, the CDR3 reads TGTGCCATCAGTGAGACGGGGGACACTAGCAATCAGCCCCAGCATTTT. Translating gives CAISETGDTSNQPQHF.

This clonotype was seen repeatedly, ten times or more. The chain couples TRBV12-3 or TRBV12-4 to TRBJ2-2; D gene uncertain. This CDR3 spans 12 amino acids. V was clipped by 7 bases and J by 4 bases, with 7 bases between them. For the CDR3, the DNA is TGTGCCAGCACCCGAGGCACCGGGGAGCTGTTTTTT. This sequence encodes CASTRGTGELFF.

This clonotype was counted between two and nine times. The chain joins TRBV20-1 to TRBJ2-3; tentative D call: TRBD1 (6 bases). The CDR3 covers 14 residues. Germline V lookup: CDR1 DFQATT, CDR2 SNEGSKA (reference sequence). V lost 3 bases, J lost 4 bases, and 14 bases lay in between. CDR3 in amino acids: CSARGPGAPDTQYF. The CDR3, as DNA: TGCAGTGCTAGGGGGCCAGGGGCACCAGATACGCAGTATTTT.

This clonotype was seen more than once but under ten times. The chain couples TRBV20-1 to TRBJ1-2, with D perhaps TRBD1 (5 bases). This CDR3 has 14 residues. V lost 8 bases and J 3 bases, leaving 19 bases between the germline ends. From germline, CDR1 is DFQATT and CDR2 SNEGSKA (reference sequence). The CDR3, as DNA: TGCAGTTCCTCGCCAGACGGGGGGGACTATGGCTACACCTTC. Its protein is CSSSPDGGDYGYTF.

The rearrangement uses TRBV25-1 and TRBJ2-7; 7 positions agree with TRBD1. The length of the CDR3 is 16 residues. CDR1 and CDR2 (germline): MGHDK, SYGVNS. V was pared by 5 bases and J by 4 bases, with 14 bases of the junction left unmatched. This CDR3 is CASSPPRQGRGYEQYF. DNA of the CDR3: TGTGCCAGCAGTCCACCCCGACAGGGACGGGGATACGAGCAGTACTTC.

This clonotype has ten or more counts. The rearrangement uses TRBV29-1 and TRBJ2-5, with 8 bases aligning to TRBD2. Germline CDR1 SQVTM, CDR2 ANQGSEA. The J segment lost 0 bases and the V segment lost 1 base, leaving 1 base of the junction unmatched. This CDR3 has 14 residues. This CDR3 reads CSVEVAGYQETQYF. The CDR3 DNA follows: TGCAGCGTTGAAGTAGCGGGGTACCAAGAGACCCAGTACTTC.

This clonotype was found many times. V is TRBV20-1 and J is TRBJ1-5, with a tentative D call TRBD1 (6 bases). CDR1 is DFQATT, CDR2 SNEGSKA, per germline (reference sequence). Deletions cut 3 bases from V and 2 bases from J, with 11 bases between. The length of the CDR3 is 14 residues. CDR3 sequence reads: CSASVGGGNQPQHF. The CDR3 region has the DNA TGCAGTGCTAGTGTAGGGGGAGGCAATCAGCCCCAGCATTTT.

The V and J genes are TRBV15 and TRBJ1-2; 8 bases are a match to TRBD1. The germline CDR1 and CDR2 sequences are LNHNV and YYDKDF (reference sequence). V was clipped by 0 bases and J by 7 bases; unmatched bases: 10. The CDR3 runs to 16 residues. CDR3 in DNA: TGTGCCACCAGCAGAGATAGGCCCCAGGGGGCCGGTGGCTACACCTTC. It specifies CATSRDRPQGAGGYTF. The entire variable domain, with the rest obtained from reference TRBV15 and TRBJ1-2, is as follows: DAMVIQNPRYQVTQFGKPVTLSCSQTLNHNVMYWYQQKSSQAPKLLFHYYDKDFNNEADTPDNFQSRRPNTSFCFLDIRSPGLGDTAMYLCATSRDRPQGAGGYTFGSGTRLTVV.

This clonotype was found a few times. The rearrangement joins TRBV29-1 to TRBJ1-1; 8 positions match TRBD1. V trimming: 6 bases; J trimming: 3 bases; junction bases outside the gene matches: 12. CDR1 and CDR2 (germline): SQVTM, ANQGSEA. This CDR3 is built from 15 residues. The CDR3 loop reads CSVNFSGQGHTEAFF. The DNA of the CDR3 is TGCAGCGTAAACTTTTCCGGACAGGGCCACACTGAAGCTTTCTTT.

This clonotype was found many times. The chain couples TRBV20-1 to TRBJ2-1; 12 bases agree with TRBD2. This CDR3 has 15 residues. V lost 5 bases to trimming and J lost 10 bases; unmatched junction nucleotides: 12. CDR1 and CDR2 (germline): DFQATT, SNEGSKA (reference sequence). CDR3 DNA: TGCAGTGCTTCCCGGACTAGCGGGGCGCGAGGGGAGCAGTTCTTC. It yields the protein CSASRTSGARGEQFF.

This clonotype has only a few counts. The V and J genes are TRBV9 and TRBJ2-2, with a tentative D call TRBD1 (6 bases). The CDR3 totals 15 residues. Germline assignment: CDR1 SGDLS and CDR2 YYNGEE. V was shortened by 0 bases and J by 2 bases, with 8 bases between the two germline ends. The CDR3 region is CASSVGGRNTGELFF. The CDR3 nucleotides read TGTGCCAGCAGCGTAGGGGGGCGCAACACCGGGGAGCTGTTTTTT.

This clonotype was seen repeatedly, ten times or more. This rearrangement joins TRBV19 to TRBJ1-2, with D possibly TRBD1 on 6 matching bases. The ends were cut back, 4 bases at V and 2 bases at J, with 14 bases in the middle. CDR1 is LNHDA, CDR2 SQIVND, per germline (reference sequence). This CDR3 comprises 15 residues. CDR3 protein: CASSKTTGLNYGYTF. In DNA form, the CDR3 reads TGTGCCAGTAGTAAAACGACAGGACTGAACTATGGCTACACCTTC.

This clonotype was observed a handful of times. This chain joins TRBV28 and TRBJ2-1, with 7 bases identical to TRBD1. This CDR3 is 15 amino acids long. The ends lost 3 bases at V and 6 bases at J; junction bases unmatched: 8. Germline assignment: CDR1 MDHEN and CDR2 SYDVKM. CDR3 protein: CASSLARGYSNEQFF. In nucleotides, the CDR3 is TGTGCCAGCAGTTTGGCCAGGGGGTACTCCAATGAGCAGTTCTTC. Full variable domain (rest looked up from reference TRBV28 and TRBJ2-1): DVKVTQSSRYLVKRTGEKVFLECVQDMDHENMFWYRQDPGLGLRLIYFSYDVKMKEKGDIPEGYSVSREKKERFSLILESASTNQTSMYLCASSLARGYSNEQFFGPGTRLTVL.

This clonotype was seen a few times. In DNA, the CDR3 is TGTGCCAGCAGGCTCGCTACAACTAATGAAAAACTGTTTTTT. It encodes CASRLATTNEKLFF. The rearrangement joins TRBV12-3 or TRBV12-4 to TRBJ1-4, with D uncertain. V gave up 6 bases and J gave up 0 bases, with 8 bases separating them. CDR3 length: 14 residues.

This chain joins TRBV7-3 and TRBJ2-5, with D maybe TRBD2 (5 bases). V dropped 2 bases and J dropped 4 bases, with 14 bases sitting between them. The CDR3 covers 15 residues. In germline, CDR1 is SGHTA, CDR2 FQGTGA. The CDR3 protein is CASSLWSSPGETQYF. In nucleotides, the CDR3 is TGTGCCAGCAGCTTATGGTCTAGCCCTGGAGAGACCCAGTACTTC.

This clonotype turned up a few times. This chain joins TRBV7-6 and TRBJ2-5; D might be TRBD1 or TRBD2, each matching 5 bases. Germline loops: CDR1 SGHVS, CDR2 FNYEAQ. This CDR3 contains 17 residues. Trimming pared 5 bases from V and 5 bases from J, leaving 24 bases between. The CDR3 region is CASSLYIGARVFETQYF. The CDR3 nucleotides read TGTGCCAGCAGCCTCTATATTGGGGCGCGGGTCTTCGAGACCCAGTACTTC.

This clonotype was found a few times. The V call is TRBV4-1, the J call TRBJ1-3, with 7 bases lining up with TRBD1. With 4 bases clipped from V and 4 bases from J, the junction kept 10 bases outside the gene matches. The CDR3 is 16 amino acids. Germline V lookup: CDR1 MGHRA, CDR2 YSYEKL. CDR3 nucleotides: TGCGCCAGCAGCCTTTCGACAGGGCCGGCAGGAAACACCATATATTTT. This encodes CASSLSTGPAGNTIYF.

This clonotype has at least ten counts. The V and J genes are TRBV5-1 and TRBJ2-1, with D perhaps being TRBD1 or TRBD2 (5 bases each). Germline loops: CDR1 SGHRS, CDR2 YFSETQ. CDR3 length: 12 amino acids. V was pared by 7 bases and J by 7 bases, with 12 bases between. CDR3 nucleotides: TGCGCCAGCTCTGGTGGGGGTAATGAGCAGTTCTTC. Translated, it gives CASSGGGNEQFF.

For this clonotype: A read error may be the cause here, since a much bigger clone is one base away. The V call is TRBV10-3, the J call TRBJ2-1, with 8 bases fitting TRBD1. Looked up from germline, CDR1 is ENHRY and CDR2 is SYGVKD. The CDR3 totals 16 residues. In DNA form, the CDR3 reads TGTGCCATCAGTGATCCGGACAGGGACCCCTACAATGGGCAGTTCTTC. It translates to CAISDPDRDPYNGQFF.

The CDR3 nucleotides read TGCAGCGGAGGGGGGGGCTACCAAGAGACCCAGTACTTC. Translating it yields CSGGGGYQETQYF. This sequence joins TRBV29-1 and TRBJ2-5; a possible D gene is TRBD2 (7 bases). The length of the CDR3 is 13 residues. Trimming removed 7 bases from V and 0 bases from J, with 12 bases in between. Germline V gives CDR1 SQVTM, CDR2 ANQGSEA.

This clonotype has at least ten counts. The genes are TRBV12-3 or TRBV12-4 and TRBJ1-6; 7 nucleotides agree with TRBD1. Trimming took 6 bases from V and 10 from J; bases not matched to a gene: 6. CDR3 length: 13 residues. CDR3 coding DNA: TGTGCCAGCAGACGTGGACAGGAATCACCCCTCCACTTT. As protein: CASRRGQESPLHF.

V and J are TRBV5-6 and TRBJ1-1; D is uncertain. The ends were cut back, 4 bases at V and 1 base at J, with 8 bases in the middle. This CDR3 is built from 13 residues. Germline CDR1 and CDR2: SGHDT and YYEEEE. The CDR3 sequence: CASSRMRNTEAFF. Here the CDR3 DNA reads TGTGCCAGCAGCCGGATGCGGAACACTGAAGCTTTCTTT.

This clonotype was counted at least ten times. The V and J genes are TRBV20-1 and TRBJ1-2; possibly TRBD1 for D (5 bases). Germline CDR1 reads DFQATT; CDR2 reads SNEGSKA (reference sequence). The CDR3 totals 14 residues. The V gene lost 6 bases and the J gene lost 8 bases, with 22 bases spanning the gap. CDR3 residues: CSAQRGQGDRGYTF. CDR3 DNA: TGCAGTGCCCAAAGGGGCCAGGGAGATCGAGGCTACACCTTC.